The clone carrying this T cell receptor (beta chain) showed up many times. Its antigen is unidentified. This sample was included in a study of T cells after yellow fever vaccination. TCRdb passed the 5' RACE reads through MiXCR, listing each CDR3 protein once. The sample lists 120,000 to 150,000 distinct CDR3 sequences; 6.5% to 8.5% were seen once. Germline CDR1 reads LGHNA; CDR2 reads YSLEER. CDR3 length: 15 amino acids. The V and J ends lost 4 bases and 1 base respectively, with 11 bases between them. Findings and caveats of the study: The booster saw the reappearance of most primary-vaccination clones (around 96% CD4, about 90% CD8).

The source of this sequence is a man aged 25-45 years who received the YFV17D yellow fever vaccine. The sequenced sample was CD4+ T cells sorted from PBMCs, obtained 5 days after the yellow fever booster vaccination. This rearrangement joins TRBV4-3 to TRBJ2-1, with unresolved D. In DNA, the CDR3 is TGCGCCAGCAGCCGGGGTGGAAGGTCCTACAATGAGCAGTTCTTC. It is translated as CASSRGGRSYNEQFF.